The 16 T cell receptor beta chains below all came from one sample that was sequenced in a study of cytomegalovirus exposure and HLA in healthy donors. In the PCR, 60 Vbeta and 13 Jbeta primers were used. Sequencing used immunoSEQ multiplex PCR; TCRdb keeps in-frame clones, though not all of them. The repertoire holds about 150,000 clones, with approximately 80% as singletons. The sample comprised PBMCs. Every receptor here comes from a woman in her forties in good health and CMV-seronegative.

Regarding this clone: As the CDR3 is not closed by the conserved phenylalanine or tryptophan, this likely results from a read error. The chain has TRBV7-9 and TRBJ2-2, with D possibly TRBD1 on 6 matching bases. V lost 4 bases to trimming and J lost 6 bases, with 9 bases between them. CDR1 SEHNR and CDR2 FQNEAQ come from the germline V gene (reference sequence). CDR3 length: 13 residues. CDR3 residues: CASSSQGSGELFC. DNA for the CDR3: TGTGCCAGCAGCTCACAGGGATCCGGGGAGCTGTTTTGT.

The CDR3 spells CATGQTTYEQYF. CDR3 bases: TGTGCCACCGGACAGACTACCTACGAGCAGTACTTC. The rearrangement uses TRBV25-1 and TRBJ2-7; a weak D match, TRBD1 (6 bases). V was trimmed by 10 bases and J by 2 bases, leaving 12 bases between them. The V gene's germline CDR1 is MGHDK and CDR2 SYGVNS. This CDR3 is 12 amino acids long.

This clone appeared a few times. The rearrangement links TRBV7-6 to TRBJ2-2; the match to TRBD1 covers 7 bases. J lost 1 base, V lost 1 base, and 6 bases had no gene match. Germline loops: CDR1 SGHVS, CDR2 FNYEAQ. The CDR3 has 17 amino acids. The CDR3 nucleotides read TGTGCCAGCAGCTTAGGAGGGGGCAGCCTGAACACCGGGGAGCTGTTTTTT. This gives the protein CASSLGGGSLNTGELFF.

The chain carries TRBV7-9 and TRBJ2-5, with D tentatively TRBD1 (5 bases). The CDR3 runs 13 residues. CDR1 is SEHNR and CDR2 is FQNEAQ in the germline V gene (reference sequence). V lost 3 bases and J lost 3, with 8 bases in between. CDR3 protein: CASSFTGKETQYF. Here the CDR3 DNA reads TGTGCCAGCAGCTTTACAGGAAAAGAGACCCAGTACTTC.

This clone was recorded only once. This chain links TRBV7-9 with TRBJ2-5, with D possibly matching TRBD1 (5 bases). The V and J ends lost 5 bases and 2 bases respectively, with 12 bases between them. This CDR3 spans 14 amino acids. Germline lookup yields CDR1 SEHNR and CDR2 FQNEAQ (reference sequence). This chain's CDR3 is CASSTRQLQETQYF. Here the CDR3 DNA reads TGTGCCAGCAGCACCCGACAGCTACAAGAGACCCAGTACTTC. Together with reference TRBV7-9 and TRBJ2-5, the CDR3 gives the full variable domain: DTGVSQNPRHKITKRGQNVTFRCDPISEHNRLYWYRQTLGQGPEFLTYFQNEAQLEKSRLLSDRFSAERPKGSFSTLEIQRTEQGDSAMYLCASSTRQLQETQYFGPGTRLLVL.

The chain joins TRBV5-6 to TRBJ2-7, with TRBD2 identical over 8 bases. CDR3 length: 13 residues. V shed 6 bases and J 2 bases; nucleotides not matched to a gene: 4. CDR1 is SGHDT, CDR2 YYEEEE, per germline. The DNA of the CDR3 is TGTGCCAGCACCGGGGGGGCAGCCTACGAGCAGTACTTC. Its protein is CASTGGAAYEQYF.

This clone appeared a few times. The chain links TRBV4-3 to TRBJ2-5, with a tentative D call TRBD2 (6 bases). The better agreement between TRBJ2-7 and the DNA end casts doubt on the J call. The germline gives CDR1 LGHNA, CDR2 YSLEER. The CDR3 extends over 16 amino acids. The CDR3 DNA sequence: TGCGCCAGCAGCCAAGAACCCGGGACTCCACACTACGAGCAGTACTTC. It translates to CASSQEPGTPHYEQYF.

V is TRBV5-4 and J is TRBJ2-3; maybe TRBD2 (5 bases). The CDR3 has 14 residues. Germline assignment: CDR1 SGHNT and CDR2 YYREEE (reference sequence). Trimming pared 5 bases from V and 0 bases from J, leaving 10 bases between. In DNA, the CDR3 is TGTGCCAGCAGTCAAAGGACTAGCACAGATACGCAGTATTTT. Protein product: CASSQRTSTDTQYF.

The chain recombines TRBV27 with TRBJ1-4; 7 nucleotides line up with TRBD1. The CDR3 loop spans 17 amino acids. Unmatched junction bases numbered 12, after V lost 5 bases and J lost 3 bases. Germline assignment: CDR1 MNHEY and CDR2 SMNVEV (reference sequence). This CDR3 is CASSKIFSGTANEKLFF. CDR3 coding DNA: TGTGCCAGCAGTAAGATATTCTCCGGGACAGCTAATGAAAAACTGTTTTTT.

Note on this clone: This sample also contains other DNA sequences that code for the same CDR3. J is TRBJ1-2 and V is TRBV5-6; maybe TRBD1 (6 bases). The CDR3 totals 12 residues. CDR1 and CDR2 from the germline V gene are SGHDT and YYEEEE. The V end lost 4 bases, the J end lost 5 bases, and 9 bases lay between the germline ends. CDR3 amino acids: CASSPGQYGYTF. The CDR3 region has the DNA TGTGCCAGCAGCCCAGGACAGTATGGCTACACCTTC. Looking up the rest from reference TRBV5-6 and TRBJ1-2 gives the full variable domain: DAGVTQSPTHLIKTRGQQVTLRCSPKSGHDTVSWYQQALGQGPQFIFQYYEEEERQRGNFPDRFSGHQFPNYSSELNVNALLLGDSALYLCASSPGQYGYTFGSGTRLTVV.

The CDR3 sequence: CASQGGYNEKLFF. CDR3 DNA sequence: TGTGCCTCCCAGGGGGGCTATAATGAAAAACTGTTTTTT. This rearrangement joins TRBV28 to TRBJ1-4; TRBD1 matches at 7 bases. This CDR3 region has 13 residues. The germline V gene encodes CDR1 MDHEN and CDR2 SYDVKM. The V segment lost 11 bases and the J segment 4 bases; nucleotides outside the gene matches: 7.

This clone was recorded a few times. The V and J genes are TRBV6-1 and TRBJ1-4, with a possible D match to TRBD1 (5 bases). The CDR3 totals 15 residues. CDR1 and CDR2 (germline): MNHNS, SASEGT. The V and J ends lost 4 bases and 7 bases respectively, with 16 bases between them. CDR3 nucleotide sequence: TGTGCCAGCAGTGTTGGGGGGAACTATGGTGAAAAACTGTTTTTT. Translated, it gives CASSVGGNYGEKLFF.

This chain links TRBV11-2 with TRBJ2-3; 7 bases are a match to TRBD2. The CDR3 is 16 amino acids. CDR1 and CDR2 from the germline V gene are SGHAT and FQNNGV. The trim removed 5 bases at V and 3 bases at J, leaving 11 bases unmatched. CDR3 nucleotides: TGTGCCAGCAGCGACGGTCGGGCGGGGGTGACAGATACGCAGTATTTT. Translated, it gives CASSDGRAGVTDTQYF. Full variable domain (missing parts from reference TRBV11-2 and TRBJ2-3): EAGVAQSPRYKIIEKRQSVAFWCNPISGHATLYWYQQILGQGPKLLIQFQNNGVVDDSQLPKDRFSAERLKGVDSTLKIQPAKLEDSAVYLCASSDGRAGVTDTQYFGPGTRLTVL.

The rearrangement links TRBV2 to TRBJ1-5; possible D gene TRBD1, 5 bases. The CDR3 is 13 amino acids. CDR1 SNHLY and CDR2 FYNNEI come from the germline V gene. Trimming left V 8 bases short and J 5 bases short, with 13 bases between. The CDR3 nucleotides read TGTGCCAGCGATGCTCAGGGTTATCAGCCCCAGCATTTT. This translates into CASDAQGYQPQHF.

This clone was observed a single time. V and J are TRBV7-3 and TRBJ2-1; TRBD2 is a possible D gene (5 bases). V lost 5 bases and J lost 4, with 12 bases in between. CDR1 and CDR2 (germline): SGHTA, FQGTGA. This CDR3 region has 14 residues. The DNA of the CDR3 is TGTGCCAGCAGCCCCGGACTGGCATACAATGAGCAGTTCTTC. It encodes CASSPGLAYNEQFF.

V usage is TRBV6-1 and J usage is TRBJ2-5, with 7 positions matching TRBD1. Germline-derived CDR1 and CDR2 are MNHNS and SASEGT. This CDR3 is built from 14 residues. J gave up 0 bases and V 5 bases, and 3 bases lay outside the gene matches. The CDR3 is CASSMTGYQETQYF. The CDR3 region has the DNA TGTGCCAGCAGTATGACAGGGTACCAAGAGACCCAGTACTTC.